This passage covers 23 T cell receptor beta chains from one sample sequenced in a study of shared clonotypes between healthy human individuals. Using immunoSEQ multiplex PCR, the repertoire was profiled, and TCRdb retains in-frame clones only, with some absent. The repertoire includes about 380,000 clones, roughly 96% of them detected once, and less than 0.35% sits in the top ten. Sequencing input: memory CD8+ T cells sorted from blood. Subset noted: CD45RO+ cells pooled with CCR7-negative TemRA cells. These receptors were collected from a man aged 25-45 years in good health.

The V and J genes are TRBV5-1 and TRBJ1-1; TRBD1 matches 8 bases. After removal of 2 bases from V and 3 bases from J, the junction contained 12 bases not matched to a gene. Germline V lookup: CDR1 SGHRS, CDR2 YFSETQ. This CDR3 comprises 17 residues. The CDR3 sequence is CASSLNDRGEVYTEAFF. The DNA for the CDR3 is TGCGCCAGCAGCTTAAATGACAGGGGCGAAGTCTACACTGAAGCTTTCTTT.

V gene TRBV20-1 combines with J gene TRBJ2-1; possibly TRBD1 or TRBD2 for D (5 bases each). Trimming cost V 5 bases and J 9 bases, with 11 bases left between them. Germline assignment: CDR1 DFQATT and CDR2 SNEGSKA (reference sequence). The CDR3 is 11 amino acids. In DNA, the CDR3 is TGCAGTGCTCGAAGTGGGACTGAGCAGTTCTTC. Encoded protein: CSARSGTEQFF.

V usage is TRBV19 and J usage is TRBJ2-1; 7 bases align to TRBD2. The V and J ends lost 5 bases and 4 bases, in that order; junction bases with no gene match: 11. The germline V gene encodes CDR1 LNHDA and CDR2 SQIVND (reference sequence). The CDR3 contains 16 residues. The CDR3 sequence: CASSLQAGKGYNEQFF. CDR3 bases: TGTGCCAGTAGTCTCCAAGCGGGGAAAGGGTACAATGAGCAGTTCTTC.

The V and J genes are TRBV5-5 and TRBJ2-2, with D possibly being TRBD2 (6 bases). The ends were cut back, 0 bases at V and 4 bases at J, with 13 bases in the middle. The CDR3 contains 16 residues. The germline V gene encodes CDR1 SGHKS and CDR2 YYEKEE (reference sequence). The CDR3 nucleotides read TGTGCCAGCAGCTTGGCGGGGGTTAAAGTCACCGGGGAGCTGTTTTTT. It codes for CASSLAGVKVTGELFF. Full variable domain (rest looked up from reference TRBV5-5 and TRBJ2-2): DAGVTQSPTHLIKTRGQQVTLRCSPISGHKSVSWYQQVLGQGPQFIFQYYEKEERGRGNFPDRFSARQFPNYSSELNVNALLLGDSALYLCASSLAGVKVTGELFFGEGSRLTVL.

V gene TRBV28 combines with J gene TRBJ2-7; 9 nucleotides line up with TRBD2. The ends lost 7 bases at V and 5 bases at J; junction bases unmatched: 9. CDR1 and CDR2 from the germline V gene are MDHEN and SYDVKM. CDR3 length equals 14 residues. CDR3 sequence reads: CASINSGRPNEQYF. CDR3 DNA: TGTGCCAGCATCAATAGCGGGAGACCCAACGAGCAGTACTTC.

The chain uses TRBV7-9 and TRBJ2-7, with D possibly being TRBD1 or TRBD2 (5 bases each). The V end lost 4 bases, the J end lost 1 base, and 20 bases lay between the germline ends. CDR3 length: 17 amino acids. Per germline, CDR1 SEHNR and CDR2 FQNEAQ (reference sequence). The CDR3: CASSSKGGTQLSYEQYF. In nucleotides, the CDR3 is TGTGCCAGCAGCTCGAAAGGTGGGACCCAACTTTCCTACGAGCAGTACTTC.

The V and J genes are TRBV28 and TRBJ2-7, with unresolved D. V gave up 3 bases and J gave up 1 base, with 13 bases separating them. The germline V gene has CDR1 MDHEN and CDR2 SYDVKM. The CDR3 sequence is 15 residues long. The CDR3 loop reads CASSFKRAGSYEQYF. The CDR3 region has the DNA TGTGCCAGCAGTTTTAAGCGTGCAGGATCCTACGAGCAGTACTTC.

V and J are TRBV4-2 and TRBJ1-1, with D perhaps TRBD1 (5 bases). Germline V CDR1 and CDR2: LGHNA, YNFKEQ. The CDR3 extends over 13 amino acids. V was pared by 1 base and J by 8 bases, with 11 bases between. CDR3 in DNA: TGTGCCAGCAGCCAAGTGGGGACGCGGGAAGCTTTCTTT. This gives the protein CASSQVGTREAFF.

The chain links TRBV6-1 to TRBJ1-5, with D possibly being TRBD1 (6 bases). Germline CDR1 reads MNHNS; CDR2 reads SASEGT. CDR3 length equals 14 residues. V was pared by 1 base and J by 7 bases, with 11 bases between. CDR3 in DNA: TGTGCCAGCAGTGAAGACAGGGTAGGACAGCCCCAGCATTTT. Amino acid sequence: CASSEDRVGQPQHF.

The V and J genes are TRBV11-1 and TRBJ2-7, with 9 bases lining up with TRBD1. J lost 3 bases, V lost 5 bases, and 8 bases had no gene match. CDR3 length equals 15 residues. Per the germline V gene, CDR1 is SGHAT and CDR2 is FQDESV (reference sequence). CDR3 DNA sequence: TGTGCCAGCAGCGACCGGGACAGGGTCCGCTACGAGCAGTACTTC. Encoded protein: CASSDRDRVRYEQYF.

The genes are TRBV19 and TRBJ2-7; weak D call: TRBD1 (5 bases). The V end was cut by 3 bases, the J end by 3 bases, with 12 bases between. The CDR3 runs to 14 residues. In germline, CDR1 is LNHDA, CDR2 SQIVND (reference sequence). The CDR3 bases are TGTGCCAGTAGTATCGGACAAGGCCACTACGAGCAGTACTTC. This encodes CASSIGQGHYEQYF.

The rearrangement links TRBV11-3 to TRBJ1-2; D possibly corresponds to TRBD1 (6 bases). The CDR3 consists of 15 residues. Germline CDR1 is SGHNT and CDR2 is YENEEA. The V end lost 5 bases, the J end lost 8 bases, and 21 bases lay between the germline ends. In nucleotides, the CDR3 is TGTGCCAGCAGCATACAAAGGGGGAGTGAGAAAGGCTACACCTTC. Translated, it gives CASSIQRGSEKGYTF.

This clone appeared a single time. This sequence joins TRBV9 and TRBJ1-3; a possible D gene is TRBD1 (5 bases). In germline, CDR1 is SGDLS, CDR2 YYNGEE. The CDR3 is 17 amino acids. The germline V and J ends were trimmed by 4 bases and 0 bases, with 17 bases remaining between them. The chain's CDR3 is CASSPRGTDSSGNTIYF. Here the CDR3 DNA reads TGTGCCAGCAGCCCCCGCGGGACTGACAGCTCTGGAAACACCATATATTTT.

The rearrangement joins TRBV6-1 to TRBJ1-2; 10 bases align to TRBD1. The germline V gene encodes CDR1 MNHNS and CDR2 SASEGT. The length of the CDR3 is 12 residues. Losses at the gene ends were 8 bases for V and 6 bases for J; bases not matched to a gene: 3. The CDR3 protein is CASGDRGHGYTF. The CDR3 nucleotides read TGTGCCAGCGGCGACAGGGGGCATGGCTACACCTTC.

The chain links TRBV28 to TRBJ2-4; no firm D call. V lost 4 bases and J 6 bases, leaving 13 bases between the germline ends. CDR1 and CDR2 (germline): MDHEN, SYDVKM. The CDR3 is 14 amino acids. The DNA of the CDR3 is TGTGCCAGCAGTTCGGGTGGGGTCCTAAACATTCAGTACTTC. It translates to CASSSGGVLNIQYF.

The chain has TRBV6-5 and TRBJ2-1, with TRBD1 identical over 9 bases. Germline V gene data show CDR1 as MNHEY and CDR2 as SVGAGI. This CDR3 is built from 16 residues. Losses at the gene ends were 2 bases for V and 7 bases for J; bases not matched to a gene: 9. CDR3 sequence (DNA): TGTGCCAGCAGTTACACGCGGGGACAGGGAGGAAATGAGCAGTTCTTC. It is translated as CASSYTRGQGGNEQFF.

The V gene is TRBV5-1, the J gene TRBJ1-4; a possible D gene is TRBD1 (5 bases). The CDR3 totals 14 residues. Deletions cut 4 bases from V and 4 bases from J, with 11 bases between. CDR1 is SGHRS, CDR2 YFSETQ, per germline. The CDR3 region has the DNA TGCGCCAGCAGCCTAGGACATGATAATGAAAAACTGTTTTTT. Its protein is CASSLGHDNEKLFF.

The CDR3 DNA follows: TGTGCCAGCAGTTTGGCCAAGACAGGGCCCTATGGCTACACCTTC. Its translation is CASSLAKTGPYGYTF. V and J are TRBV28 and TRBJ1-2, with 7 positions matching TRBD1. Trimming removed 3 bases from V and 4 bases from J; junction bases left unmatched: 8. This CDR3 is built from 15 residues. Looked up from germline, CDR1 is MDHEN and CDR2 is SYDVKM.

The chain combines TRBV18 with TRBJ2-1; D remains ambiguous. Germline V lookup: CDR1 KGHSH, CDR2 LQKENI. CDR3 length: 13 residues. The V end lost 3 bases, the J end lost 5 bases, and 8 bases lay between the germline ends. The CDR3 DNA reads as TGTGCCAGCTCACCTAGGTCCGACAATGAGCAGTTCTTC. Translation gives CASSPRSDNEQFF.

The chain carries TRBV4-1 and TRBJ2-7; 7 bases agree with TRBD1. The length of the CDR3 is 14 residues. Germline V gives CDR1 MGHRA, CDR2 YSYEKL. V shed 4 bases, J shed 0 bases, and the junction held 3 bases outside the gene matches. In DNA form, the CDR3 reads TGCGCCAGCAGCCCAGGGGACAGCTCCTACGAGCAGTACTTC. Its translation is CASSPGDSSYEQYF.

The chain employs TRBV5-6 and TRBJ2-7; 9 bases align to TRBD1. With V trimmed by 4 bases and J by 9 bases, 17 bases remained unmatched. The CDR3 is 16 residues long. The germline V gene encodes CDR1 SGHDT and CDR2 YYEEEE. This CDR3 is CASSLRSGQGVGGQYF. For the CDR3, the DNA is TGTGCCAGCAGCCTCCGTTCGGGACAGGGCGTTGGGGGGCAGTACTTC.

The chain has TRBV30 and TRBJ2-7; 10 bases are shared with TRBD1. Germline V gives CDR1 GTSNPN, CDR2 SVGIG (reference sequence). The length of the CDR3 is 14 residues. Trimming removed 3 bases from V and 7 bases from J; junction bases left unmatched: 9. The CDR3 protein is CAWSPGTGVWEQYF. The CDR3 region has the DNA TGTGCCTGGAGCCCAGGGACAGGGGTTTGGGAGCAGTACTTC. The complete variable domain, with remaining parts taken from reference TRBV30 and TRBJ2-7, reads SQTIHQWPATLVQPVGSPLSLECTVEGTSNPNLYWYRQAAGRGLQLLFYSVGIGQISSEVPQNLSASRPQDRQFILSSKKLLLSDSGFYLCAWSPGTGVWEQYFGPGTRLTVT.

This rearrangement joins TRBV19 to TRBJ1-1; TRBD1 matches at 7 bases. The CDR3 consists of 16 residues. V lost 6 bases to trimming and J lost 2 bases; unmatched junction nucleotides: 12. Germline V gene lookup returns CDR1 LNHDA and CDR2 SQIVND (reference sequence). CDR3 sequence: CASRTTGSALNTEAFF. The DNA for the CDR3 is TGTGCCAGTAGAACGACAGGGTCTGCCCTAAACACTGAAGCTTTCTTT.